The next 8 T cell receptor beta chains were all read from a single sample in a study of human T cells and chemical hapten exposure. The time point is: pre-sensitization, week 0. Treatment of the sample: therapeutic diphenylcyclopropenone sensitization with weekly scalp DPC. TCRdb independently ran MiXCR on the RACE reads; one entry per CDR3 protein. The repertoire includes 300,000 to 450,000 distinct CDR3 sequences, 4% to 6% of them detected once, and about 2.5% sits in the top ten. Sequencing used whole blood, obtained in connection with sensitization to the hapten diphenylcyclopropenone (DPC). The receptors come from a woman between 50 and 59 years old with alopecia areata. Some clones in this sample may be carry-over from other donors' samples.

This sequence joins TRBV20-1 and TRBJ1-4; no clear D gene. The V end was cut by 0 bases, the J end by 5 bases, with 10 bases between. In germline, CDR1 is DFQATT, CDR2 SNEGSKA (reference sequence). CDR3 length: 14 amino acids. The CDR3 bases are TGCAGTGCTAGAGATACCGCTAAGAATGAAAAACTGTTTTTT. Translated, it gives CSARDTAKNEKLFF.

A few counts support this clonotype. The chain is built from TRBV6-1 and TRBJ1-3; 10 nucleotides agree with TRBD1. Per germline, CDR1 MNHNS and CDR2 SASEGT. The CDR3 contains 13 residues. V dropped 7 bases and J dropped 8; count of bases not matched to a gene: 5. The CDR3 DNA reads TGTGCCAGCAACAGGGACAGGGGAGACACCATATATTTT. Protein: CASNRDRGDTIYF.

This clonotype was detected many times. The chain couples TRBV20-1 to TRBJ2-3; 7 bases line up with TRBD1. J lost 6 bases, V lost 5 bases, and 2 bases had no gene match. The CDR3 has 11 residues. The germline V gene encodes CDR1 DFQATT and CDR2 SNEGSKA (reference sequence). The CDR3 coding sequence is TGCAGTGCTGCGACAGGGGATACGCAGTATTTT. Residues: CSAATGDTQYF.

As regards this clonotype: A read error may explain this, as a much larger clone is one base away. The chain couples TRBV11-2 to TRBJ2-1; D gene ambiguous. V gave up 2 bases and J gave up 1 base, with 6 bases separating them. The germline CDR1 and CDR2 sequences are SGHAT and FQNNGV. CDR3 size: 14 residues. CDR3 in amino acids: CASSLPASYNEQFF. In DNA, the CDR3 is TGTGCCAGCAGCTTACCAGCGTCCTACAATGAGCAGTTCTTC.

A note on this clonotype: A single base separates this from a much larger clone, so it may be a read error. The CDR3 region is CASSVTGPNSPLHF. The CDR3 coding sequence is TGTGCCAGCAGTGTGACAGGGCCAAATTCACCCCTCCACTTT. V gene TRBV2 combines with J gene TRBJ1-6; 7 bases align to TRBD1. Trimming cost V 4 bases and J 7 bases; bases outside gene matches: 4. CDR1 and CDR2 (germline): SNHLY, FYNNEI. The CDR3 runs to 14 residues. Combining the CDR3 with reference TRBV2 and TRBJ1-6 gives the whole variable domain EPEVTQTPSHQVTQMGQEVILRCVPISNHLYFYWYRQILGQKVEFLVSFYNNEISEKSEIFDDQFSVERPDGSNFTLKIRSTKLEDSAMYFCASSVTGPNSPLHFGNGTRLTVT.

The CDR3, as DNA: TGTGCCAGCAGTTACCGACTAGTCCCCAATGAGCAGTTCTTC. Its translation is CASSYRLVPNEQFF. V gene TRBV6-2 or TRBV6-3 combines with J gene TRBJ2-1; D possibly corresponds to TRBD2 (6 bases). This CDR3 region has 14 residues. Germline V lookup: CDR1 MNHEY, CDR2 SVGEGT. Trimming shortened V by 2 bases and J by 6 bases, and 11 bases separated the two germline ends.

The table lists this clonotype with a few counts. The chain combines TRBV6-5 with TRBJ1-1; no firm D call. The V and J ends lost 0 bases and 0 bases respectively, with 8 bases between them. CDR3 size: 15 residues. Germline-derived CDR1 and CDR2 are MNHEY and SVGAGI. The CDR3 region is CASSYSNRMNTEAFF. CDR3 nucleotide sequence: TGTGCCAGCAGTTACTCGAACCGGATGAACACTGAAGCTTTCTTT.

This clonotype was seen ten or more times. V usage is TRBV7-2 and J usage is TRBJ2-4; D possibly matches TRBD1 or TRBD2 (5 bases each). V shed 1 base and J shed 6 bases, with 13 bases lying between them. The CDR3 loop spans 15 amino acids. The germline CDR1 and CDR2 sequences are SGHTA and FQGNSA. The CDR3 here is CASSLDIAGTNIQYF. CDR3 in DNA: TGTGCCAGCAGCTTAGATATCGCTGGGACAAACATTCAGTACTTC. Supplemented by reference TRBV7-2 and TRBJ2-4, the full variable domain reads GAGVSQSPSNKVTEKGKDVELRCDPISGHTALYWYRQSLGQGLEFLIYFQGNSAPDKSGLPSDRFSAERTGGSVSTLTIQRTQQEDSAVYLCASSLDIAGTNIQYFGAGTRLSVL.